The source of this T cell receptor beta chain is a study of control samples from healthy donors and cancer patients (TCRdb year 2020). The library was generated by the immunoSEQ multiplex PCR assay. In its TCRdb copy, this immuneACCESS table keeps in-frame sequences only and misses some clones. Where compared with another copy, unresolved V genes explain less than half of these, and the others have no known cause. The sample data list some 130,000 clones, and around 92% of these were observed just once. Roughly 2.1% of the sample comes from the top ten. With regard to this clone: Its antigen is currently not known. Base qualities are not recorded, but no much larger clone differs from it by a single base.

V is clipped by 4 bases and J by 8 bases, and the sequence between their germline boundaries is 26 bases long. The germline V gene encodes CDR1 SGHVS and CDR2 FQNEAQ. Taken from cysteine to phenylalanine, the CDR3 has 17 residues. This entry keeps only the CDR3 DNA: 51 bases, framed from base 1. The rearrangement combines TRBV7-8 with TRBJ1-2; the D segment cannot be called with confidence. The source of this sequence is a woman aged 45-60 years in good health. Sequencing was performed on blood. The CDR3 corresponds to CASSYARGGVIGLGYTF. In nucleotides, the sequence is TGTGCCAGCAGCTACGCACGGGGTGGTGTTATCGGGTTGGGCTACACCTTC.